A selection of T cell receptor beta chains follows, all from one sample in a study of cytomegalovirus exposure and HLA in healthy donors. Measured with immunoSEQ multiplex PCR; TCRdb has only the in-frame clones, and not every one. There are tens of thousands of clones in the sample; about 90% occur only once, and just over 3% lies in the top ten. Sequencing input: PBMCs. Every receptor here comes from a man aged 18 to 35 in good health and CMV-seronegative. CDR3s include the opening cysteine and the closing phenylalanine or tryptophan. D genes are given only for firm matches. Where a row states a size, it is once, few, many or the class of an expanded clone; other rows omit it.

clone_size j_call d_call v_call cdr3_length cdr3_aa cdr3_nt
NA TRBJ2-7 NA TRBV7-9 14 CASSLLDSSYEQYF TGTGCCAGCAGCTTACTGGACAGCAGCTACGAGCAGTACTTC
NA TRBJ1-3 NA TRBV5-5 14 CASSLPEAGNTIYF TGTGCCAGCAGCTTGCCAGAGGCTGGAAACACCATATATTTT
NA TRBJ2-7 NA TRBV30 12 CAWSEDSYEQYF TGTGCCTGGAGTGAGGACAGTTACGAGCAGTACTTC
once TRBJ1-1 TRBD1 TRBV7-2 17 CASSPHPGTDLNTEAFF TGTGCCAGCAGTCCCCACCCTGGGACAGACTTGAACACTGAAGCTTTCTTT
NA TRBJ1-4 NA TRBV28 12 CASSLGRGGLFF TGTGCCAGCAGTTTAGGGAGGGGAGGACTGTTTTTT
NA TRBJ1-2 TRBD1 TRBV28 12 CASTGENYGYTF TGTGCCAGTACAGGGGAGAACTATGGCTACACCTTC
once TRBJ2-7 TRBD1 TRBV28 16 CASSSTTGARIYEQYF TGTGCCAGCAGTTCAACGACAGGGGCGCGAATCTACGAGCAGTACTTC
NA TRBJ1-1 TRBD1 TRBV5-1 17 CASSWDRDRGQSTEAFF TGCGCCAGCAGCTGGGACCGGGACAGGGGGCAGAGCACTGAAGCTTTCTTT
NA TRBJ2-3 TRBD2 TRBV2 14 CASRLAASTDTQYF TGTGCCAGCAGACTAGCGGCTAGCACAGATACGCAGTATTTT
NA TRBJ2-2 NA TRBV21-1 19 CASSKAKLGMTGPTGELFF TGTGCCAGCAGCAAAGCTAAGCTGGGGATGACAGGGCCCACCGGGGAGCTGTTTTTT
NA TRBJ2-3 TRBD1 TRBV5-1 16 CASSTDDRVNLDTQYF TGCGCCAGCAGCACGGACGACAGGGTGAATTTGGATACGCAGTATTTT
NA TRBJ2-2 NA TRBV28 15 CASNSKGGNTGELFF TGTGCCAGCAACTCAAAAGGAGGGAACACCGGGGAGCTGTTTTTT
few TRBJ1-2 NA TRBV6-5 13 CASSRRAGYGYTF TGTGCCAGCAGTCGTCGAGCAGGCTATGGCTACACCTTC
few TRBJ1-1 TRBD1 TRBV19 14 CASSKAGGGSEAFF TGTGCCAGTAGTAAGGCAGGGGGTGGGTCTGAAGCTTTCTTT
NA TRBJ2-7 TRBD2 TRBV5-1 14 CASSFGLAFYEQYF TGCGCCAGCAGCTTCGGACTAGCGTTCTACGAGCAGTACTTC
NA TRBJ2-7 NA TRBV7-2 16 CASSLTPGSRGDEQYF TGTGCCAGCAGCTTAACCCCGGGTAGTCGTGGCGACGAGCAGTACTTC
NA TRBJ1-1 NA TRBV5-4 16 CASSLGNRESRGEAFF TGTGCCAGCAGCTTGGGGAACAGGGAGTCTCGCGGTGAAGCTTTCTTT
NA TRBJ2-3 NA TRBV5-4 15 CASSLAGVGGDTQYF TGTGCCAGCAGCTTGGCGGGAGTGGGTGGAGATACGCAGTATTTT
NA TRBJ2-5 TRBD2 TRBV9 14 CASSVSGRGETQYF TGTGCCAGCAGCGTTAGCGGGAGGGGGGAGACCCAGTACTTC
NA TRBJ1-4 TRBD1 TRBV6-5 15 CASSYLGQGIEKLFF TGTGCCAGCAGTTACCTCGGACAGGGAATTGAAAAACTGTTTTTT
NA TRBJ1-1 NA TRBV4-3 11 CASTLGAEAFF TGCGCCAGCACCCTGGGCGCTGAAGCTTTCTTT
NA TRBJ2-3 TRBD2 TRBV4-2 17 CASSQEGGRAGTDTQYF TGTGCCAGCAGCCAAGAAGGCGGGAGGGCCGGGACAGATACGCAGTATTTT
NA TRBJ2-1 TRBD2 TRBV19 17 CAPDWVAGLAGENEQFF TGTGCCCCAGACTGGGTCGCGGGACTAGCGGGAGAGAATGAGCAGTTCTTC
NA TRBJ2-1 NA TRBV19 13 CASSIGQYNEQFF TGTGCCAGTAGTATCGGACAATACAATGAGCAGTTCTTC
NA TRBJ2-1 NA TRBV6-1 14 CASSEGGHRNEQFF TGTGCCAGCAGTGAGGGCGGACACAGAAATGAGCAGTTCTTC
NA TRBJ2-7 NA TRBV29-1 14 CSVVDWTGSYEQYF TGCAGCGTTGTGGACTGGACGGGTTCCTACGAGCAGTACTTC
NA TRBJ2-5 TRBD2 TRBV10-1 16 CAARGRAGTKRETQYF TGCGCGGCTCGGGGGAGGGCAGGAACTAAGCGAGAGACCCAGTACTTC
NA TRBJ1-5 NA TRBV28 12 CASKGGNQPQHF TGTGCCAGCAAAGGAGGTAATCAGCCCCAGCATTTT
NA TRBJ2-1 NA TRBV28 12 CASLSSYNEQFF TGTGCCAGTCTGAGCTCCTACAATGAGCAGTTCTTC
NA TRBJ2-7 TRBD2 TRBV7-6 15 CASSLASSGTYEQYF TGTGCCAGCAGCTTAGCCTCTAGCGGGACCTACGAGCAGTACTTC
NA TRBJ1-2 TRBD1 TRBV6-4 15 CASSEDGQGAYGYTF TGTGCCAGCAGTGAGGACGGACAGGGGGCCTATGGCTACACCTTC
NA TRBJ1-1 TRBD1 TRBV2 13 CASNGQENTEAFF TGTGCCAGCAACGGACAGGAGAACACTGAAGCTTTCTTT
NA TRBJ1-2 TRBD1 TRBV19 13 CASSGQGNYGYTF TGTGCCAGTAGCGGACAGGGGAACTATGGCTACACCTTC
NA TRBJ2-7 NA TRBV11-2 14 CASSLGQPPREQYF TGTGCCAGCAGCTTAGGACAGCCCCCTAGGGAGCAGTACTTC
NA TRBJ1-1 NA TRBV6-4 20 CASPLKFDTKRWRVNTEAFF TGTGCCAGCCCCCTGAAATTCGACACGAAACGATGGCGGGTGAACACTGAAGCTTTCTTT
NA TRBJ2-3 TRBD1 TRBV9 14 CASGGTGLTDTQYF TGTGCCAGTGGGGGGACAGGGCTCACAGATACGCAGTATTTT
few TRBJ2-7 NA TRBV7-3 14 CASSLGGEVPEQYF TGTGCCAGCAGCTTAGGCGGGGAAGTCCCCGAGCAGTACTTC
once TRBJ2-7 TRBD2 TRBV11-2 15 CASSSGLAGGYEQYF TGTGCCAGCAGCTCGGGACTAGCGGGAGGATATGAGCAGTACTTC
NA TRBJ1-1 NA TRBV30 13 CAWTRAFNTEAFF TGTGCCTGGACTCGAGCGTTCAACACTGAAGCTTTCTTT
NA TRBJ1-4 NA TRBV7-8 14 CASSRDTSNEKLFF TGTGCCAGCAGCCGGGACACAAGTAATGAAAAACTGTTTTTT
NA TRBJ2-1 TRBD2 TRBV9 17 CASSANRLAGGYNEQFF TGTGCCAGCAGCGCTAACAGACTAGCGGGAGGGTACAATGAGCAGTTCTTC
NA TRBJ1-1 NA TRBV6-5 14 CASSRTDLNTEAFF TGTGCCAGCAGCCGGACAGATCTGAACACTGAAGCTTTCTTT
NA TRBJ1-3 TRBD1 TRBV18 15 CASSPPGQAYNTIYF TGTGCCAGCTCACCACCCGGACAGGCTTATAACACCATATATTTT
NA TRBJ1-4 NA TRBV19 13 CASQRRPNEKLFF TGTGCCAGCCAGAGGAGGCCTAATGAAAAACTGTTTTTT
few TRBJ2-3 TRBD2 TRBV5-1 16 CASSSLAGGVTDTQYF TGCGCCAGCAGCTCACTAGCGGGAGGAGTGACAGATACGCAGTATTTT
NA TRBJ2-2 TRBD1 TRBV10-3 18 CAISEFLGGQGASGELFF TGTGCCATCAGTGAATTCCTCGGCGGACAGGGGGCGTCCGGGGAGCTGTTTTTT
NA TRBJ2-1 TRBD2 TRBV10-3 15 CAIRETSGEYNEQFF TGTGCCATCAGGGAGACTAGCGGGGAATACAATGAGCAGTTCTTC
NA TRBJ2-1 TRBD2 TRBV9 16 CASSVDGSGRLDEQFF TGTGCCAGCAGCGTAGACGGTAGCGGGAGGTTGGATGAGCAGTTCTTC
NA TRBJ1-5 TRBD1 TRBV5-8 13 CASSVGQGWPQHF TGTGCCAGCAGCGTTGGACAGGGGTGGCCCCAGCATTTT
NA TRBJ2-7 NA TRBV7-2 15 CASSHLQGPSYEQYF TGTGCCAGCAGCCACCTACAGGGTCCCTCCTACGAGCAGTACTTC
NA TRBJ2-7 NA TRBV9 13 CASSRADSYEQYF TGTGCCAGCAGCCGTGCGGACTCCTACGAGCAGTACTTC
NA TRBJ2-7 TRBD2 TRBV4-2 16 CASSQDTRRDYEEQYF TGTGCCAGCAGCCAAGACACCCGCCGGGACTATGAGGAGCAGTACTTC
NA TRBJ2-2 TRBD2 TRBV27 16 CASSLPSGRGAGELFF TGTGCCAGCAGTTTACCAAGCGGGAGGGGGGCTGGGGAGCTGTTTTTT
NA TRBJ1-2 TRBD1 TRBV9 15 CASSVVTGGHYGYTF TGTGCCAGCAGCGTAGTCACAGGGGGCCACTATGGCTACACCTTC
NA TRBJ1-3 TRBD1 TRBV7-6 15 CASSPPGTGFHTIYF TGTGCCAGCAGCCCACCCGGGACAGGGTTTCACACCATATATTTT
NA TRBJ2-5 TRBD2 TRBV7-9 17 CASSPRLAGVGEETQYF TGTGCCAGCAGCCCCAGACTAGCGGGAGTTGGTGAGGAGACCCAGTACTTC
NA TRBJ2-3 TRBD2 TRBV5-6 19 CASSLAIGTSGRITDTQYF TGTGCCAGCAGCTTGGCCATAGGGACTAGCGGGAGAATTACAGATACGCAGTATTTT
NA TRBJ2-7 TRBD2 TRBV7-8 15 CASSLVGLAGEILYF TGTGCCAGCAGCTTAGTGGGACTAGCGGGAGAAATTCTGTACTTC